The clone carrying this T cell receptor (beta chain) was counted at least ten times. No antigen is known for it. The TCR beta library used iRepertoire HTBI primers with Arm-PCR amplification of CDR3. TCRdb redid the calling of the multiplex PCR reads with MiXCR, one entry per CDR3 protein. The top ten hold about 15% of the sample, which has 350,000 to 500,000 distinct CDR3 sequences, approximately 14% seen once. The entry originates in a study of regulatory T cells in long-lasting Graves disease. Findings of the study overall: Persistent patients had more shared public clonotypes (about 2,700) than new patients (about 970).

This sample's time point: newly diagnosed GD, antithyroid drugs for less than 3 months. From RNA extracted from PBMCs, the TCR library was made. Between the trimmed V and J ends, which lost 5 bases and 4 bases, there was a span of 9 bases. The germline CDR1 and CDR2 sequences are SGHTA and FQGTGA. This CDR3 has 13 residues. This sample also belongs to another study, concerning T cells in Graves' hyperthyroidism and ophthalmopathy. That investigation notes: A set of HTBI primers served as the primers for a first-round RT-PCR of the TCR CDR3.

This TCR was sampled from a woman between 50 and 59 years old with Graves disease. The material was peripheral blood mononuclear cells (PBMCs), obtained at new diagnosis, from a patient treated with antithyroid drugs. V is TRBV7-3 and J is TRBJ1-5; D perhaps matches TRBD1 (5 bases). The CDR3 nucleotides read TGTGCCAGCAGCATCGACAGTAATCAGCCCCAGCATTTT. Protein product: CASSIDSNQPQHF.